This T cell receptor (beta chain) derives from a study of control samples from healthy donors and cancer patients. This table comes from immunoSEQ multiplex PCR, and its TCRdb copy is limited to in-frame clones, with some not included. This sample yields 100,000 to 150,000 clones, of which about 93% are seen a single time; about 2.7% belongs to the top ten. The CDR3 is 15 amino acids. Germline V gene data show CDR1 as SGHAT and CDR2 as FQNNGV. The ends were cut back, 3 bases at V and 5 bases at J, with 13 bases in the middle. The specimen was blood. The source of this sequence is a man aged 40-55 years in good health. The chain uses TRBV11-2 and TRBJ2-2; no firm D call. CDR3 in amino acids: CASSFILGATGELFF. CDR3 sequence (DNA): TGTGCCAGCAGCTTTATCCTAGGAGCAACCGGGGAGCTGTTTTTT. Supplemented by reference TRBV11-2 and TRBJ2-2, the full variable domain reads EAGVAQSPRYKIIEKRQSVAFWCNPISGHATLYWYQQILGQGPKLLIQFQNNGVVDDSQLPKDRFSAERLKGVDSTLKIQPAKLEDSAVYLCASSFILGATGELFFGEGSRLTVL.